Below, 18 T cell receptor beta chains from the same sample are listed, as sequenced in a study of blood T cells in healthy people across ages. A J-beta primer mix and a sample-barcoded 5' primer were used in a second PCR of about 7 to 12 cycles. TCRdb re-called the 5' RACE reads through MiXCR, storing one row per CDR3 protein. The sample holds some 750,000 distinct CDR3 sequences, about 24% seen once. Material: blood. These receptors were collected from a man in his 70s in good health.

The chain links TRBV29-1 to TRBJ1-1, with TRBD1 matching over 12 bases. This CDR3 has 14 residues. V shed 4 bases and J 5 bases; nucleotides not matched to a gene: 5. In germline, CDR1 is SQVTM, CDR2 ANQGSEA. CDR3 nucleotides: TGCAGCGTTGGGGGACAGGGGGCAAGGACTGAAGCTTTCTTT. Encoded protein: CSVGGQGARTEAFF. Full variable domain (missing parts from reference TRBV29-1 and TRBJ1-1): SAVISQKPSRDICQRGTSLTIQCQVDSQVTMMFWYRQQPGQSLTLIATANQGSEATYESGFVIDKFPISRPNLTFSTLTVSNMSPEDSSIYLCSVGGQGARTEAFFGQGTRLTVV.

The chain is built from TRBV7-3 and TRBJ1-1; a weak D match, TRBD1 (5 bases). The CDR3 loop spans 16 amino acids. Germline V CDR1 and CDR2: SGHTA, FQGTGA. The ends were cut back, 2 bases at V and 0 bases at J, with 13 bases in the middle. The CDR3 DNA reads as TGTGCCAGCAGCTTAGTCGGGGGATTCATGAACACTGAAGCTTTCTTT. It is translated as CASSLVGGFMNTEAFF. Full variable domain (rest looked up from reference TRBV7-3 and TRBJ1-1): GAGVSQTPSNKVTEKGKYVELRCDPISGHTALYWYRQSLGQGPEFLIYFQGTGAADDSGLPNDRFFAVRPEGSVSTLKIQRTERGDSAVYLCASSLVGGFMNTEAFFGQGTRLTVV.

This clonotype showed up many times. The J gene is TRBJ2-7, the V gene TRBV2, with TRBD1 matching over 11 bases. V shed 7 bases and J 6 bases; nucleotides not matched to a gene: 8. The CDR3 has 14 amino acids. Germline loops: CDR1 SNHLY, CDR2 FYNNEI. The CDR3 spells CASTPRTGGSEQYF. For the CDR3, the DNA is TGTGCCAGCACACCCCGGACAGGGGGCTCCGAGCAGTACTTC.

This rearrangement joins TRBV7-9 to TRBJ1-1; 10 bases align to TRBD1. Trimming cost V 5 bases and J 3 bases; bases outside gene matches: 6. CDR1 SEHNR and CDR2 FQNEAQ come from the germline V gene (reference sequence). The CDR3 contains 15 residues. The CDR3 DNA reads TGTGCCAGCAGCAAGCGACAGGGGGCGGACACTGAAGCTTTCTTT. This encodes CASSKRQGADTEAFF.

This clonotype was picked up many times. This chain connects TRBV9 to TRBJ1-1; D remains ambiguous. Trimming stripped 4 bases from V and 1 base from J, with 11 bases between. The CDR3 totals 14 residues. Germline loops: CDR1 SGDLS, CDR2 YYNGEE. The CDR3 nucleotides read TGTGCCAGCAGCCCCGCTCGAGGGAACACTGAAGCTTTCTTT. Translation gives CASSPARGNTEAFF.

CDR3 protein: CASSLTGTVDGYTF. In nucleotides, the CDR3 is TGTGCCAGCAGCTTAACAGGGACGGTCGATGGCTACACCTTC. The chain employs TRBV7-2 and TRBJ1-2, with D possibly TRBD1 on 6 matching bases. Germline V lookup: CDR1 SGHTA, CDR2 FQGNSA. Deletions cut 2 bases from V and 6 bases from J, with 13 bases between. The CDR3 length is 14 residues.

V usage is TRBV12-3 or TRBV12-4 and J usage is TRBJ2-1; TRBD1 might be the D (6 bases). There are 13 residues in the CDR3. V dropped 6 bases and J dropped 9 bases, with 15 bases sitting between them. CDR3 protein: CASRQQGPSEQFF. CDR3 DNA sequence: TGTGCCAGCAGGCAACAGGGCCCTAGTGAGCAGTTCTTC.

This clonotype was detected only a few times. The chain links TRBV9 to TRBJ2-4; D gene uncertain. Trimming left V 0 bases short and J 4 bases short, with 17 bases between. Germline V gene sequence: CDR1 SGDLS, CDR2 YYNGEE. CDR3 length: 17 residues. CDR3 sequence reads: CASSVGVAGGIKNIQYF. CDR3 coding DNA: TGTGCCAGCAGCGTAGGGGTTGCAGGCGGCATTAAAAACATTCAGTACTTC.

This chain joins TRBV12-3 or TRBV12-4 and TRBJ2-1; D not resolved. Trimming removed 7 bases at V and 5 bases at J, with 12 bases between. CDR3 size: 13 residues. The CDR3 DNA sequence: TGTGCCAGCACTCCAACAGTGAACAATGAGCAGTTCTTC. It codes for CASTPTVNNEQFF.

The CDR3 loop reads CASSLAGGPNTGELFF. The DNA of the CDR3 is TGTGCCAGCAGCTTGGCAGGGGGCCCGAACACCGGGGAGCTGTTTTTT. The gene calls are TRBV7-7 and TRBJ2-2, with 8 bases identical to TRBD1. Looked up from germline, CDR1 is SSHAT and CDR2 is FNYEAQ (reference sequence). The CDR3 contains 16 residues. Unmatched junction bases numbered 3, after V lost 3 bases and J lost 0 bases.

Turning to this clonotype: Mismatch with germline at one junction end may stem from a read error. This chain links TRBV12-3 or TRBV12-4 with TRBJ2-2; 13 bases are shared with TRBD2. The CDR3 is 16 amino acids. The CDR3, as DNA: TGTGCCAGCAGACTAGCGGGGGGGGCCATGACCGGGGAGCCGTTTTTT. Amino acids: CASRLAGGAMTGEPFF.

This clonotype came up a few times. The rearrangement joins TRBV6-5 to TRBJ1-2, with D perhaps TRBD1 (5 bases). CDR1 is MNHEY and CDR2 is SVGAGI in the germline V gene. This CDR3 has 16 residues. Trimming shortened V by 5 bases and J by 4 bases, and 20 bases separated the two germline ends. The chain's CDR3 is CASSNPLGRGVYGYTF. The CDR3 region has the DNA TGTGCCAGCAGTAACCCTCTGGGGCGCGGGGTCTATGGCTACACCTTC.

The sample holds a few counts of this clonotype. The V and J genes are TRBV5-1 and TRBJ2-5, with a tentative D call TRBD1 (6 bases). Germline-derived CDR1 and CDR2 are SGHRS and YFSETQ. There are 13 residues in the CDR3. V gave up 5 bases and J gave up 2 bases, with 10 bases separating them. The CDR3 DNA sequence: TGCGCCAGCAGACAGGGTTGGCAAGAGACCCAGTACTTC. This gives the protein CASRQGWQETQYF. The full variable domain, with the rest looked up from reference TRBV5-1 and TRBJ2-5, is KAGVTQTPRYLIKTRGQQVTLSCSPISGHRSVSWYQQTPGQGLQFLFEYFSETQRNKGNFPGRFSGRQFSNSRSEMNVSTLELGDSALYLCASRQGWQETQYFGPGTRLLVL.

The rearrangement uses TRBV7-2 and TRBJ2-4; D is unclear. The CDR3 has 14 residues. Germline lookup yields CDR1 SGHTA and CDR2 FQGNSA. V gave up 5 bases and J gave up 9 bases, with 17 bases separating them. The CDR3 spells CASSPPAEGRIQYF. DNA for the CDR3: TGTGCCAGCAGCCCCCCTGCGGAAGGGCGCATTCAGTACTTC.

The chain joins TRBV6-6 to TRBJ2-2; no definite D call. Germline CDR1 is MNHNY and CDR2 is SVGAGI (reference sequence). CDR3 length equals 14 residues. Trimming left V 6 bases short and J 8 bases short, with 16 bases between. The chain's CDR3 is CASRRFDVGGELFF. CDR3 bases: TGTGCCAGCAGAAGATTTGACGTTGGGGGGGAGCTGTTTTTT.

Only one count was recorded for this clonotype. V is TRBV6-5 and J is TRBJ1-1, with 8 nucleotides matching TRBD1. The CDR3 sequence is 16 residues long. In germline, CDR1 is MNHEY, CDR2 SVGAGI. After removal of 4 bases from V and 1 base from J, the junction contained 8 bases not matched to a gene. CDR3 DNA: TGTGCCAGCAGTTCGACAGGGGCAAGATCGAACACTGAAGCTTTCTTT. Translated, it gives CASSSTGARSNTEAFF.

The chain recombines TRBV15 with TRBJ1-1; unclear D gene. Germline V CDR1 and CDR2: LNHNV, YYDKDF (reference sequence). The ends were cut back, 2 bases at V and 1 base at J, with 5 bases in the middle. The CDR3 extends over 13 amino acids. The CDR3 bases are TGTGCCACCAGCAGACTGGGGAACACTGAAGCTTTCTTT. It codes for CATSRLGNTEAFF. Complete variable domain (other parts from reference TRBV15 and TRBJ1-1): DAMVIQNPRYQVTQFGKPVTLSCSQTLNHNVMYWYQQKSSQAPKLLFHYYDKDFNNEADTPDNFQSRRPNTSFCFLDIRSPGLGDTAMYLCATSRLGNTEAFFGQGTRLTVV.

This clonotype has ten or more counts. This chain joins TRBV12-5 and TRBJ2-7; a possible D gene is TRBD1 (5 bases). CDR1 and CDR2 (germline): LGHNT, FRNRAP. V was shortened by 2 bases and J by 3 bases, with 14 bases between the two germline ends. This CDR3 has 15 residues. The CDR3 nucleotides read TGTGCTAGTGGTTTGCCCCCGACAGCAGACTACGAGCAGTACGTC. It specifies CASGLPPTADYEQYV.